This T cell receptor beta chain was captured by sequencing in a study of regulatory T cells in long-lasting Graves disease. Time point denoted: newly diagnosed GD, antithyroid drugs for less than 3 months. Isolated PBMC RNA provided the starting material for the TCR library. Points from the study as a whole: Lower TCR diversity was seen in persistent Graves' patients than in newly diagnosed ones. Persistent disease exhibited a predilection for TRBV28, TRBJ1-2 and TRBJ2-5.

With respect to this clonotype: Its matching antigen is unknown. A read error may be the cause here, since a much bigger clone is one base away. Since the CDR3 does not end with the conserved phenylalanine or tryptophan, this likely comes from a read error.

iRepertoire HTBI primers and Arm-PCR of CDR3 regions built TCR beta libraries. TCRdb redid the calling of the multiplex PCR reads with MiXCR, one entry per CDR3 protein. The sample contains around 250,000 distinct CDR3 sequences, under 20% of which appear only once. The CDR3 consists of 17 residues. Germline CDR1 is LNHDA and CDR2 is SQIVND (reference sequence). V lost 7 bases to trimming and J lost 2 bases, with 21 bases between them. This sample also belongs to another study, concerning T cells in Graves' hyperthyroidism and ophthalmopathy. Per that study: HTBI primers were employed in a first-round RT-PCR of the TCR CDR3. The model identified upcoming ophthalmopathy a median roughly 6 months ahead of onset.

The source of this sequence is a woman in her 30s with Graves disease. This specimen consisted of peripheral blood mononuclear cells (PBMCs), obtained at new diagnosis, from a patient treated with antithyroid drugs. The chain joins TRBV19 to TRBJ2-1, with D possibly called TRBD1 or TRBD2 (5 bases each). CDR3 sequence (DNA): TGTGCCAGTAATGGGGGTCTTAGACGACCCGCCTACAATGAGCAGTTCCTC. It is translated as CASNGGLRRPAYNEQFL.